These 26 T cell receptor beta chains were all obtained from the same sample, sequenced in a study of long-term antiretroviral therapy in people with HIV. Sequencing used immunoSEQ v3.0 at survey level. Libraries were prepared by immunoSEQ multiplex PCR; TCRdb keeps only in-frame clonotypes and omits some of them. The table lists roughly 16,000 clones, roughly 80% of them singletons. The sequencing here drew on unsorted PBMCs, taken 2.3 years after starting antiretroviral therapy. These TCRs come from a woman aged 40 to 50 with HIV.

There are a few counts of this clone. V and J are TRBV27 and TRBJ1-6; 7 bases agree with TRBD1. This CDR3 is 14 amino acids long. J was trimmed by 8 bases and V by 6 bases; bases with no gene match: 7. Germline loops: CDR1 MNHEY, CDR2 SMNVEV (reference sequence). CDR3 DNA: TGTGCCAGCAGACTGACAGGGATTTATTCACCCCTCCACTTT. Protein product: CASRLTGIYSPLHF.

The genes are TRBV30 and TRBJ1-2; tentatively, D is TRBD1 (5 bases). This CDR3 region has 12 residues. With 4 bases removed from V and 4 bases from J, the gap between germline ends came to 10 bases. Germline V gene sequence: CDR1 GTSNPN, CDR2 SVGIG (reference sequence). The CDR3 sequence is CAWNGGPYGYTF. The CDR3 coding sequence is TGTGCCTGGAACGGGGGACCCTATGGCTACACCTTC.

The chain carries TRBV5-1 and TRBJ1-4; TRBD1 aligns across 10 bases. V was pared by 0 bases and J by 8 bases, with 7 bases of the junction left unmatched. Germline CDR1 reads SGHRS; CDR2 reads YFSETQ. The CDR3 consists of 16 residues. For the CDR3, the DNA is TGCGCCAGCAGCTTGGTCCGACAGGGGGCGGGGGAAAAACTGTTTTTT. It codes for CASSLVRQGAGEKLFF.

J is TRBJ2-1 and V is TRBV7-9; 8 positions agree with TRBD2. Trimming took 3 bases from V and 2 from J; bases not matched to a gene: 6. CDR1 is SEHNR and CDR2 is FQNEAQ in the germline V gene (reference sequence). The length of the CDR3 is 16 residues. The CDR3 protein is CASSFKAGVTYNEQFF. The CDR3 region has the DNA TGTGCCAGCAGCTTCAAAGCGGGGGTAACCTACAATGAGCAGTTCTTC.

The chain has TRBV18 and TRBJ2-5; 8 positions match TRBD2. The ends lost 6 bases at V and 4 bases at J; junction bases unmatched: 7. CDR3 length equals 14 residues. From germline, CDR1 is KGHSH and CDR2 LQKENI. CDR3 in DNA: TGTGCCAGCTCCCCCGGGACTAGGAGAGAGACCCAGTACTTC. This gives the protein CASSPGTRRETQYF.

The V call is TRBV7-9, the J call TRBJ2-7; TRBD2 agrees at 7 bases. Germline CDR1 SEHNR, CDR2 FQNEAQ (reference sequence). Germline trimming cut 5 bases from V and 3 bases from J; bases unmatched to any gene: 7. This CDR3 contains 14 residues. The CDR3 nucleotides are TGTGCCAGCAGCCAGTCCGGGACTAACTACGAGCAGTACTTC. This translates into CASSQSGTNYEQYF.

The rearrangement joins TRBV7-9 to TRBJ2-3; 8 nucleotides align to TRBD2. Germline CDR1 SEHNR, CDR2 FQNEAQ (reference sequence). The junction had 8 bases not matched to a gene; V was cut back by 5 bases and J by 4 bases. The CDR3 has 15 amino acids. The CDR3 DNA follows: TGTGCCAGCAGCCTGACTAGCGACTATCCAGATACGCAGTATTTT. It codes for CASSLTSDYPDTQYF.

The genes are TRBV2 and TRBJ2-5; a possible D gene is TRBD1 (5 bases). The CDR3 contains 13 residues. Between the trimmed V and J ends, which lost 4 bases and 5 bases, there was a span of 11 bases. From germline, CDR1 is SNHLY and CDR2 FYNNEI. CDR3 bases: TGTGCCAGCAGTGGGGGCAACCGGGAGACCCAGTACTTC. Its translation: CASSGGNRETQYF.

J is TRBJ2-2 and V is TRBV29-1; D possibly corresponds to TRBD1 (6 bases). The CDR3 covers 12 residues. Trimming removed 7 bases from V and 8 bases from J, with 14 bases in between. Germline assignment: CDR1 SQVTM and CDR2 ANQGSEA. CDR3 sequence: CSATTGSGELFF. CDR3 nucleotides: TGCAGCGCCACCACAGGGTCTGGGGAGCTGTTTTTT.

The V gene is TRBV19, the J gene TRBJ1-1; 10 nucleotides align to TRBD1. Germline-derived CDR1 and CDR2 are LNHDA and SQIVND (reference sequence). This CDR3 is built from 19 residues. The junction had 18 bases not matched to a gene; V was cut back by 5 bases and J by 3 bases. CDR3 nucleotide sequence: TGTGCCAGTAGTGCTTCCCAGGGACAGGGGTTTTTAGAAGACACTGAAGCTTTCTTT. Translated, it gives CASSASQGQGFLEDTEAFF. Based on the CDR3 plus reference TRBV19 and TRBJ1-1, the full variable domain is DGGITQSPKYLFRKEGQNVTLSCEQNLNHDAMYWYRQDPGQGLRLIYYSQIVNDFQKGDIAEGYSVSREKKESFPLTVTSAQKNPTAFYLCASSASQGQGFLEDTEAFFGQGTRLTVV.

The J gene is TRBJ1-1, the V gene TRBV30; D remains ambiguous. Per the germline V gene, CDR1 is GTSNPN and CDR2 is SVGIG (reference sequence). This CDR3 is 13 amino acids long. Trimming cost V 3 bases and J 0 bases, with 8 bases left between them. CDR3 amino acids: CAWRFPLNTEAFF. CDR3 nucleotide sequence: TGTGCCTGGAGGTTCCCATTGAACACTGAAGCTTTCTTT. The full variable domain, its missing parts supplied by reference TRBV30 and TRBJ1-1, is SQTIHQWPATLVQPVGSPLSLECTVEGTSNPNLYWYRQAAGRGLQLLFYSVGIGQISSEVPQNLSASRPQDRQFILSSKKLLLSDSGFYLCAWRFPLNTEAFFGQGTRLTVV.

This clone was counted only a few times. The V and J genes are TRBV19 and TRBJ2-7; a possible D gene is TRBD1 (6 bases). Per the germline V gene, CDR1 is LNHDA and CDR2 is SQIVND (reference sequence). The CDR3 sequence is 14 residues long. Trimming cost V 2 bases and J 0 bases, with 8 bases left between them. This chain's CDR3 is CASSIQGPSYEQYF. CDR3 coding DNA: TGTGCCAGTAGTATACAGGGGCCCTCCTACGAGCAGTACTTC.

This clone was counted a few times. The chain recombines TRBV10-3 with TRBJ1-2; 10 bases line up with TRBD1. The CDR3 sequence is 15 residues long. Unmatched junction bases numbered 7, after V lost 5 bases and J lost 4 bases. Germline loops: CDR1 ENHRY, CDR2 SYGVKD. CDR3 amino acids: CAISKPGQGIYGYTF. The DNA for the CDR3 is TGTGCCATCAGTAAACCGGGACAGGGGATCTATGGCTACACCTTC.

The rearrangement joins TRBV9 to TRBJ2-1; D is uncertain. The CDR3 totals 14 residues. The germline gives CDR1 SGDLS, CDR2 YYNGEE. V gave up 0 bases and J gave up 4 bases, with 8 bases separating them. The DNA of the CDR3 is TGTGCCAGCAGCGTAGTTTCCTCTTACAATGAGCAGTTCTTC. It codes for CASSVVSSYNEQFF.

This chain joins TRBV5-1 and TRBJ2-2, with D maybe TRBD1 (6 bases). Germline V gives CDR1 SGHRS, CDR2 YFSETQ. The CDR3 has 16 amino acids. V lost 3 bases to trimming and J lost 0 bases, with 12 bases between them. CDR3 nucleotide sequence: TGCGCCAGCAGCTCCAGACAGGTGTCGAACACCGGGGAGCTGTTTTTT. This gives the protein CASSSRQVSNTGELFF.

CDR3 coding DNA: TGTGCCAGCAGCGTAGGGATCGTGGAGACCCAGTACTTC. Its protein is CASSVGIVETQYF. The rearrangement joins TRBV9 to TRBJ2-5; D is unclear. Germline-derived CDR1 and CDR2 are SGDLS and YYNGEE. Trimming pared 0 bases from V and 5 bases from J, leaving 8 bases between. This CDR3 spans 13 amino acids.

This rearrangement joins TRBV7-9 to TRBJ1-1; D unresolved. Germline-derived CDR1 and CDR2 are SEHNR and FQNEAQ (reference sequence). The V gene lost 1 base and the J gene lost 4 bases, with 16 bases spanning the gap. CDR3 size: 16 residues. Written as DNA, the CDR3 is TGTGCCAGCAGCTTAGAATGGGTGGAAGTCGGCACTGAAGCTTTCTTT. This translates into CASSLEWVEVGTEAFF.

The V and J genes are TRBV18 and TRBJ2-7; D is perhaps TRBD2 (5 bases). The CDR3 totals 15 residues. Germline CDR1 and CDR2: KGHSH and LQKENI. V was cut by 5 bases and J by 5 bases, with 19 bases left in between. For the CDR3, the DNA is TGTGCCAGCTCAATAGGGATAGGAGGATCGGACGAGCAGTACTTC. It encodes CASSIGIGGSDEQYF.

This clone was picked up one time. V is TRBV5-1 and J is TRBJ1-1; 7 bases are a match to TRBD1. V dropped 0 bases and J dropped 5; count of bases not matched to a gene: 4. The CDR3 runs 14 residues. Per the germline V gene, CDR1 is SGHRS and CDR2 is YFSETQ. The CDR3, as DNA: TGCGCCAGCAGCTTGGAACAGGGGAGGACTGAAGCTTTCTTT. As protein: CASSLEQGRTEAFF.

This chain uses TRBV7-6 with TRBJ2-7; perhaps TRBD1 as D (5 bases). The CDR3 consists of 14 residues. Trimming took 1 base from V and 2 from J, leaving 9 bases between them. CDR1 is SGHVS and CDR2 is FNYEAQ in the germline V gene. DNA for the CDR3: TGTGCCAGCAGCTTAGGACAGTATGCCTACGAGCAGTACTTC. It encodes CASSLGQYAYEQYF.

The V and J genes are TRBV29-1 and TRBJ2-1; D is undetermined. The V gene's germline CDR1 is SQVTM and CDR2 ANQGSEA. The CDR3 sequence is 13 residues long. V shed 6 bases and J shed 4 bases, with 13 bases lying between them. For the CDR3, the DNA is TGCAGCGTACACACGCCAACATACAATGAGCAGTTCTTC. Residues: CSVHTPTYNEQFF.

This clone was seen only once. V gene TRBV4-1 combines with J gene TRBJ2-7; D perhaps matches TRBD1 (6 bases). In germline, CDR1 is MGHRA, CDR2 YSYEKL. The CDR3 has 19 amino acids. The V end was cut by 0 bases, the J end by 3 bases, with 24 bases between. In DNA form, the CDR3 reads TGCGCCAGCAGCCAAGATTACGCGCTTTTACAGGGTGTTGGCTACGAGCAGTACTTC. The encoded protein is CASSQDYALLQGVGYEQYF.

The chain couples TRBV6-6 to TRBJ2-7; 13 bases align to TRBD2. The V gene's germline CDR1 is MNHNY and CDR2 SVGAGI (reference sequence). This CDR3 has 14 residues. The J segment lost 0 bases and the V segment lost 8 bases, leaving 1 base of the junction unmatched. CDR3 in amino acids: CASRLAGGSYEQYF. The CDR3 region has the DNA TGTGCCAGCCGACTAGCGGGGGGCTCCTACGAGCAGTACTTC.

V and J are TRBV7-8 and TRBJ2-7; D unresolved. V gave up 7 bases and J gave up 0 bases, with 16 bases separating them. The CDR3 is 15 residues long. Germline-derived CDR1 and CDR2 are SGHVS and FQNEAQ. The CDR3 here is CASTPLQVSSYEQYF. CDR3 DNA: TGTGCCAGCACCCCCCTCCAGGTTAGCTCCTACGAGCAGTACTTC.

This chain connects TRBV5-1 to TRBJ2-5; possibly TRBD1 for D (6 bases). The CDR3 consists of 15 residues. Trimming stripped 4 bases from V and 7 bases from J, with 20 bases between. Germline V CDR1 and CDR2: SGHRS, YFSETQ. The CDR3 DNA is TGCGCCAGCAGCCAATATGGACAGACAACCGGGACCCAGTACTTC. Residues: CASSQYGQTTGTQYF. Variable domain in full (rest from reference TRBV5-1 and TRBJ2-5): KAGVTQTPRYLIKTRGQQVTLSCSPISGHRSVSWYQQTPGQGLQFLFEYFSETQRNKGNFPGRFSGRQFSNSRSEMNVSTLELGDSALYLCASSQYGQTTGTQYFGPGTRLLVL.

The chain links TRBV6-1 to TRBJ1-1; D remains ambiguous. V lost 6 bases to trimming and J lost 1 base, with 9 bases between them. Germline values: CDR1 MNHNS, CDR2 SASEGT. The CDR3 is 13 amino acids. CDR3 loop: CASSPDGNTEAFF. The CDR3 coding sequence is TGTGCCAGCAGCCCCGACGGGAACACTGAAGCTTTCTTT.